Below, 2 T cell receptor beta chains from the same sample are listed, as sequenced in a study of regulatory T cells in long-lasting Graves disease. iRepertoire HTBI primers and Arm-PCR of CDR3 regions built TCR beta libraries. From the multiplex PCR reads, TCRdb called clonotypes with MiXCR, one entry per CDR3 protein. The data hold some 320,000 distinct CDR3 sequences, with 15% to 20% observed a single time. Time point defined: newly diagnosed GD, antithyroid drugs for less than 3 months. The TCR library was made from RNA that had been extracted from PBMCs in TRIzol. The sequences come from peripheral blood mononuclear cells (PBMCs), collected at new diagnosis, from a patient treated with antithyroid drugs. Receptors were obtained from a female donor with Graves disease.

This clonotype was counted many times. This chain uses TRBV28 with TRBJ2-1; TRBD2 might be the D (6 bases). With 3 bases removed from V and 2 bases from J, the gap between germline ends came to 20 bases. The CDR3 sequence is 18 residues long. Germline-derived CDR1 and CDR2 are MDHEN and SYDVKM. The CDR3 coding sequence is TGTGCCAGCAGTTTTATCGTTGGAGGGGCTATTACCTACAATGAGCAGTTCTTC. This translates into CASSFIVGGAITYNEQFF.

This clonotype was found many times. Possible read error: a much larger clone is one base away. The CDR3 bases are TGTGCCAGCAGCGTAGGGTGGAACACTGAAGCTTTCTTT. Encoded protein: CASSVGWNTEAFF. The chain joins TRBV12-3 or TRBV12-4 to TRBJ1-1; D gene uncertain. Trimming left V 6 bases short and J 1 base short, with 9 bases between. The CDR3 is 13 amino acids.